There are a few counts of the clone carrying this T cell receptor beta chain. Its antigen remains unknown. CDR3 length: 13 residues. Per the germline V gene, CDR1 is SGHKS and CDR2 is YYEKEE (reference sequence). V shed 4 bases and J shed 5 bases, with 12 bases lying between them. This specimen comes from a study of radiotherapy plus CTLA-4 blockade in lung cancer. The repertoire was sequenced with immunoSEQ multiplex PCR; TCRdb's copy has only in-frame clones and lacks some. The table includes approximately 100,000 clones, about 81% detected once. Study-wide results and caveats: Researchers report tumor-derived TCR clones expanding in blood after radiotherapy plus ipilimumab.

This sample comprised peripheral blood, obtained from a patient treated with radiotherapy plus ipilimumab. This clonotype originated in a human donor with non-small cell lung cancer who had a partial response to radiotherapy plus ipilimumab. The gene calls are TRBV5-5 and TRBJ2-5; D uncertain. CDR3 region: CASSPHTSETQYF. The CDR3 DNA reads TGTGCCAGCAGCCCCCACACGTCGGAGACCCAGTACTTC.